This T cell receptor (beta chain) was retrieved from a study of tumor and adjacent non-tumor tissue in lung cancer. About the study: Patients were aged about 31 to 85, around ten men and roughly 5 women, stage I to III.

No cell sorting was done before RNA was extracted from the tissue. The library came from three nested PCR rounds adapted from ARM-PCR protocols. One entry per CDR3 protein, called by TCRdb with MiXCR from the multiplex PCR reads. The sample lists about 76,000 distinct CDR3 sequences, roughly 75% seen once, with roughly an eighth in the top ten. Trimming took off 6 bases at V and 4 bases at J, with 15 bases between the two ends. Germline CDR1 reads SQVTM; CDR2 reads ANQGSEA. The CDR3 is 13 residues long. This clonotype was observed at least ten times. Its antigen remains unknown. Since the CDR3 does not end with the conserved phenylalanine or tryptophan, this likely comes from a read error. Points from the study as a whole: Higher tumor TCR diversity was associated with shorter survival.

The receptor comes from a woman aged 70 to 79 with non-small cell lung cancer. The specimen was lung tumor tissue. This sequence joins TRBV29-1 and TRBJ1-1, with D unclear. The CDR3 loop reads CSVARGKGTEAFL. In DNA form, the CDR3 reads TGCAGCGTGGCGCGGGGAAAAGGCACTGAAGCTTTCCTT.